This T cell receptor beta chain was sequenced during a study of early T cells in non-severe SARS-CoV-2 infection. Study-wide context: Sequencing was performed on bulk RNA from unsorted whole blood, leaving chains unpaired. General study results and limits: Lookups in VDJdb leaned toward anti-spike CD8 responses and missed private and CD4 specificities.

This clonotype occurred many times. The antigen is undetermined. Germline V gene data show CDR1 as SGHRS and CDR2 as YFSETQ. The CDR3 sequence is 14 residues long. V was clipped by 4 bases and J by 4 bases; unmatched bases: 4. Tagging with unique molecular identifiers was applied to individual cDNA molecules. TCRdb reanalysed the 5' RACE reads using MiXCR and keeps one entry per CDR3 protein. The sample carries 76,000 or so distinct CDR3 sequences, 10% to 12% recorded once. The chain couples TRBV5-1 to TRBJ1-5; 8 nucleotides align to TRBD1. This receptor was identified in an adult who was a healthcare worker with PCR-confirmed SARS-CoV-2 infection or an uninfected control (not recorded which). Material: whole blood. The CDR3 region is CASSLTGENQPQHF. For the CDR3, the DNA is TGCGCCAGCAGCCTGACAGGGGAAAATCAGCCCCAGCATTTT. Using reference TRBV5-1 and TRBJ1-5 for the parts outside the CDR3, the full variable domain is KAGVTQTPRYLIKTRGQQVTLSCSPISGHRSVSWYQQTPGQGLQFLFEYFSETQRNKGNFPGRFSGRQFSNSRSEMNVSTLELGDSALYLCASSLTGENQPQHFGDGTRLSIL.